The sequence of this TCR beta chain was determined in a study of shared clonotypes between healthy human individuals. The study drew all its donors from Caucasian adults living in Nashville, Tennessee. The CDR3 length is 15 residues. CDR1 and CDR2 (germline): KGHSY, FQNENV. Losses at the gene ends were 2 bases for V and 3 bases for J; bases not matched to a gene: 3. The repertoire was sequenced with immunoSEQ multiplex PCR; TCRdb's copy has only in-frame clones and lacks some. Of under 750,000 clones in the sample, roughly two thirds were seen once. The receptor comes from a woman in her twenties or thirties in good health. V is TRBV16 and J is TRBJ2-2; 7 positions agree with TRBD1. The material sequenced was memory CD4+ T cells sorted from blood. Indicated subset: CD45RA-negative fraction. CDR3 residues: CASSQRTGDTGELFF. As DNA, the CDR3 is TGTGCCAGCAGCCAACGGACAGGTGACACCGGGGAGCTGTTTTTT.